There are many counts of the clone carrying this T cell receptor beta chain. Its target is unknown. These data belong to a study of metastatic and nonmetastatic thyroid tumors. Study information: For malignant and benign thyroid patients, tumor or nodule tissue and blood were the sources whose repertoires were compared.

This CDR3 is built from 13 residues. V shed 2 bases and J shed 5 bases, with 7 bases lying between them. Germline-derived CDR1 and CDR2 are MNHNS and SASEGT. Thyroid surgery was preceded by no treatment in any patient. Study-wide results and limits: When malignant thyroid tumors were compared with benign nodules, TCR beta diversity was reportedly significantly higher in the malignant tumors. This held in both blood and tumor samples.

As handled by the study authors: A distant-metastasis classifier for papillary thyroid cancer was built using CDR3 differences across clinicopathological groups. TCRdb called clones again from the PCR reads with MiXCR. Here the V and J calls rest on TCRdb's processing, not on the authors' analysis. The sample comprises about 40,000 clones, about an eighth of which are singletons, and roughly 25% rests with the top ten. This TCR was sampled from a female donor with papillary thyroid cancer or a benign thyroid nodule (not recorded which). Some clones in this sample may be carry-over from other donors' samples. The chain recombines TRBV6-1 with TRBJ1-5, with D maybe TRBD1 (5 bases). The specimen sequenced was blood. CDR3 in amino acids: CASSEMGDQPQHF. In DNA, the CDR3 is TGTGCCAGCAGTGAAATGGGGGATCAGCCCCAGCATTTT.